This T cell receptor beta chain is drawn from a study of T cells in localized non-small cell lung cancer. The table came from immunoSEQ multiplex PCR; TCRdb's copy has only in-frame clones and leaves some out. The table includes more than 20,000 clones, about 85% detected once. Whole-study findings and limits: Across samples, adjacent lung featured a median around 60 of the top 100 tumor clones. Among the tissues sampled, uninvolved adjacent lung had the highest T cell clonality, above tumor. Longer overall survival accompanied higher blood T cell density.

With respect to this clone: The antigen remains unidentified.

The material sequenced was PBMCs, taken before any cancer treatment. The sequence was obtained from a woman aged 35-70 years with stage II squamous cell lung carcinoma.

In nucleotides, the CDR3 is TGTGCCAGCAGCCTCGGGAGGACCTACGAGCAGTACTTC. This gives the protein CASSLGRTYEQYF. The gene calls are TRBV28 and TRBJ2-7; 7 nucleotides line up with TRBD2. Germline V gives CDR1 MDHEN, CDR2 SYDVKM. This CDR3 has 13 residues. The junction had 4 bases not matched to a gene; V was cut back by 6 bases and J by 2 bases.